The sequence of this T cell receptor (beta chain) was determined in a study of T cells in women clearing cervical HPV infection. Overall study results and limits: Richness plus V gene abundances separated cases from controls with AUC 0.7 to 0.9. It is unknown whether associations predate infection; no effector/memory or HPV-specific sorting.

Dot-blot hybridization genotyped cervical HPV amplified with MY09/MY11 PCR. Genomic DNA, averaging approximately 1,200 ng per sample, yielded TCR beta CDR3 via immunoSEQ. Assay: immunoSEQ multiplex PCR; the TCRdb copy retains only in-frame clones and omits some. This sample's clone table lists some 24,000 clones. The CDR3 spans 16 residues. Germline V gene lookup returns CDR1 SGHTA and CDR2 FQGNSA. With regard to this clone: What it binds is unknown. Its ends do not fully match the called genes, so a read error is possible. With the read ending 3 residues before the CDR3 end, the germline J gene is used to fill in that end.

This clonotype originated in a woman aged 18-70 years with a cervical HPV16 infection that either progressed to CIN3+ or cleared (not recorded which). Sequencing input: blood buffy coat. V usage is TRBV7-2 and J usage is TRBJ2-1; TRBD2 agrees at 11 bases. The CDR3 loop reads CASSLAGGPTYNEQFF. The sequenced CDR3 bases are TGTGCCAGCAGCCTAGCGGGGGGACCTACCTACAATGAG.